The subject of this entry is one T cell receptor (beta chain). Antigen specificity is unknown. This specimen belongs to a study of post-analysis software for immune sequencing data. Looking at the study overall: In terms of disease course, relapsing-remitting, secondary progressive and progressive-relapsing multiple sclerosis were included. The study, taken as a whole, reports: The F measure placed samples prepared in the same batch into strongly shared clusters. Controls had significantly higher normalized Chao1 diversity than multiple sclerosis patients. About 5 TRBV segments appeared more often in patients than in controls, and TRBV5-6, TRBV5-1 and TRBV20-1 were among these.

TCR beta cDNA libraries included unique molecular identifiers. The source material, roughly 0.9 to 11 million T cells, gave rise to 500,000 or so cDNA molecules. Each CDR3 protein is one row after TCRdb ran MiXCR on the PCR reads. The data contain approximately 630,000 distinct CDR3 sequences, 55% to 70% of them singletons. Germline-derived CDR1 and CDR2 are SGHTA and FQGNSA. V was pared by 4 bases and J by 3 bases, with 3 bases of the junction left unmatched. The length of the CDR3 is 14 residues. Input material: blood. This chain links TRBV7-2 with TRBJ2-7; TRBD2 aligns across 10 bases. The sequence was collected from a girl aged 2 to 10 with multiple sclerosis. The CDR3 sequence is CASSSQREGYEQYF. In DNA form, the CDR3 reads TGTGCCAGCAGCTCCCAGCGGGAGGGCTACGAGCAGTACTTC.